What follows are 32 T cell receptor beta chains derived from one specimen sequenced in a study of cytomegalovirus exposure and HLA in healthy donors. 60 Vbeta and 13 Jbeta primers were used in PCR. Clones were read by immunoSEQ multiplex PCR, and TCRdb kept only the in-frame ones, dropping some. The table shows some 150,000 clones, with around nine tenths occurring only once. Source material: PBMCs. All receptors come from a woman aged 30 to 39 in good health and CMV-seronegative.

The rearrangement links TRBV5-6 to TRBJ1-6; perhaps TRBD1 as D (6 bases). Trimming cost V 2 bases and J 8 bases, with 14 bases left between them. Looked up from germline, CDR1 is SGHDT and CDR2 is YYEEEE. The CDR3 extends over 15 amino acids. For the CDR3, the DNA is TGTGCCAGCAGCTTCAGGAGCTCAGGGGATTCACCCCTCCACTTT. Protein: CASSFRSSGDSPLHF. Combining the CDR3 with reference TRBV5-6 and TRBJ1-6 gives the whole variable domain DAGVTQSPTHLIKTRGQQVTLRCSPKSGHDTVSWYQQALGQGPQFIFQYYEEEERQRGNFPDRFSGHQFPNYSSELNVNALLLGDSALYLCASSFRSSGDSPLHFGNGTRLTVT.

This clone was seen a few times. The chain recombines TRBV10-3 with TRBJ1-5; tentative D call: TRBD1 (5 bases). V shed 10 bases and J shed 0 bases, with 13 bases lying between them. From germline, CDR1 is ENHRY and CDR2 SYGVKD. The CDR3 runs 14 residues. In DNA, the CDR3 is TGTGCCACCACAGGATTCCTTAGCAATCAGCCCCAGCATTTT. It translates to CATTGFLSNQPQHF.

The chain joins TRBV19 to TRBJ1-2; 10 nucleotides agree with TRBD1. Germline loops: CDR1 LNHDA, CDR2 SQIVND (reference sequence). J lost 7 bases, V lost 7 bases, and 6 bases had no gene match. This CDR3 spans 13 amino acids. CDR3 sequence reads: CASKGQGLAGYTF. The CDR3 DNA reads TGTGCCAGTAAGGGACAGGGGTTGGCTGGCTACACCTTC.

The chain carries TRBV9 and TRBJ2-2, with TRBD2 matching over 7 bases. Germline trimming cut 0 bases from V and 0 bases from J; bases unmatched to any gene: 2. CDR1 SGDLS and CDR2 YYNGEE come from the germline V gene. This CDR3 contains 16 residues. The CDR3 DNA sequence: TGTGCCAGCAGCGTAGTGGCGGGAGCGAACACCGGGGAGCTGTTTTTT. This translates into CASSVVAGANTGELFF.

V usage is TRBV7-9 and J usage is TRBJ1-1; TRBD1 is a possible D gene (5 bases). This CDR3 is 13 amino acids long. CDR1 SEHNR and CDR2 FQNEAQ come from the germline V gene (reference sequence). Trimming cost V 5 bases and J 5 bases, with 12 bases left between them. CDR3 region: CASSGASLTEAFF. The CDR3 DNA reads as TGTGCCAGCAGCGGGGCCTCACTTACTGAAGCTTTCTTT.

CDR3 in DNA: TGTGCCAGCTCACCTACGGGAGTGTCCTACAATGAGCAGTTCTTC. Protein product: CASSPTGVSYNEQFF. The V call is TRBV18, the J call TRBJ2-1; weak D call: TRBD2 (6 bases). Trimming removed 3 bases at V and 1 base at J, with 10 bases between. Germline values: CDR1 KGHSH, CDR2 LQKENI. This CDR3 has 15 amino acids.

J is TRBJ1-2 and V is TRBV15; 8 bases align to TRBD1. CDR3 size: 12 residues. Losses at the gene ends were 5 bases for V and 8 bases for J; bases not matched to a gene: 4. Looked up from germline, CDR1 is LNHNV and CDR2 is YYDKDF (reference sequence). This chain's CDR3 is CATSLGQGGYTF. The DNA for the CDR3 is TGTGCCACCAGCTTAGGACAGGGAGGCTACACCTTC.

The chain carries TRBV18 and TRBJ2-2, with D possibly being TRBD1 (6 bases). Germline V gene lookup returns CDR1 KGHSH and CDR2 LQKENI. Trimming pared 6 bases from V and 1 base from J, leaving 12 bases between. The CDR3 length is 15 residues. CDR3 sequence (DNA): TGTGCCAGCTCCCCCGACAGGCTGAACACCGGGGAGCTGTTTTTT. Protein sequence: CASSPDRLNTGELFF.

The chain uses TRBV29-1 and TRBJ2-7; 7 positions match TRBD2. V dropped 4 bases and J dropped 4; count of bases not matched to a gene: 4. This CDR3 region has 12 residues. Germline CDR1 and CDR2: SQVTM and ANQGSEA. The CDR3 is CSVGTSVYEQYF. CDR3 DNA: TGCAGCGTTGGAACTAGCGTGTACGAGCAGTACTTC.

The J gene is TRBJ2-1, the V gene TRBV6-6; TRBD1 matches 8 bases. The trim removed 7 bases at V and 6 bases at J, leaving 11 bases unmatched. CDR3 length equals 15 residues. The V gene's germline CDR1 is MNHNY and CDR2 SVGAGI (reference sequence). CDR3 residues: CASNTQGVRGNEQFF. For the CDR3, the DNA is TGTGCCAGCAATACACAGGGGGTCAGAGGCAATGAGCAGTTCTTC.

The J gene is TRBJ2-2, the V gene TRBV5-4; 9 bases are shared with TRBD1. The CDR3 runs 16 residues. From germline, CDR1 is SGHNT and CDR2 YYREEE (reference sequence). The ends lost 4 bases at V and 5 bases at J; junction bases unmatched: 9. The CDR3 protein is CASSPGQGRRTGELFF. The CDR3 DNA follows: TGTGCCAGCAGCCCCGGACAGGGGAGAAGGACCGGGGAGCTGTTTTTT.

The chain links TRBV4-1 to TRBJ2-1; tentative D call: TRBD2 (6 bases). This CDR3 region has 14 residues. Germline values: CDR1 MGHRA, CDR2 YSYEKL. The V end was cut by 1 base, the J end by 8 bases, with 12 bases between. The CDR3 DNA is TGCGCCAGCAGCCAAGGGGACTTCCAATATGAGCAGTTCTTC. It encodes CASSQGDFQYEQFF.

The table lists this clone with a few counts. The V and J genes are TRBV7-2 and TRBJ2-4; 10 nucleotides align to TRBD2. With 5 bases clipped from V and 8 bases from J, the junction kept 9 bases outside the gene matches. The CDR3 is 15 amino acids. Germline CDR1 reads SGHTA; CDR2 reads FQGNSA. The CDR3 region has the DNA TGTGCCAGCAGCGACCGAGCGGGGGGGCGGGACATTCAGTACTTC. Amino acid sequence: CASSDRAGGRDIQYF. Full variable domain (rest looked up from reference TRBV7-2 and TRBJ2-4): GAGVSQSPSNKVTEKGKDVELRCDPISGHTALYWYRQSLGQGLEFLIYFQGNSAPDKSGLPSDRFSAERTGGSVSTLTIQRTQQEDSAVYLCASSDRAGGRDIQYFGAGTRLSVL.

The chain links TRBV15 to TRBJ2-7; TRBD2 aligns across 9 bases. Germline trimming cut 0 bases from V and 3 bases from J; bases unmatched to any gene: 6. CDR1 and CDR2 from the germline V gene are LNHNV and YYDKDF (reference sequence). This CDR3 region has 16 residues. CDR3 DNA: TGTGCCACCAGCAGAGAACGCCAAGCGGGAGGCTACGAGCAGTACTTC. As protein: CATSRERQAGGYEQYF.

The chain combines TRBV6-5 with TRBJ1-2, with D possibly being TRBD1 (6 bases). V was shortened by 5 bases and J by 0 bases, with 7 bases between the two germline ends. Germline lookup yields CDR1 MNHEY and CDR2 SVGAGI. CDR3 size: 13 residues. The CDR3 nucleotides are TGTGCCAGCAGTCGACAGGCTAACTATGGCTACACCTTC. Its protein product is CASSRQANYGYTF.

The rearrangement links TRBV5-6 to TRBJ2-1, with 7 bases that match TRBD2. The trim removed 3 bases at V and 7 bases at J, leaving 10 bases unmatched. This CDR3 is built from 15 residues. Looked up from germline, CDR1 is SGHDT and CDR2 is YYEEEE. The CDR3 loop is CASSYRLATLNEQFF. The CDR3 bases are TGTGCCAGCAGCTACCGACTAGCTACTTTGAATGAGCAGTTCTTC.

This clone was recorded once. The chain combines TRBV7-6 with TRBJ2-2, with TRBD1 as a possible D gene (5 bases). With 3 bases removed from V and 5 bases from J, the gap between germline ends came to 13 bases. Germline V gene sequence: CDR1 SGHVS, CDR2 FNYEAQ. The CDR3 runs 15 residues. CDR3 nucleotide sequence: TGTGCCAGCAGCTTTAGGGGCGGATTTACCGGGGAGCTGTTTTTT. Translated: CASSFRGGFTGELFF.

This clone was observed a single time. CDR3 sequence (DNA): TGTGCCAGCAGCGAGGGACAGCGATACAACACAGATACGCAGTATTTT. It yields the protein CASSEGQRYNTDTQYF. J is TRBJ2-3 and V is TRBV9, with TRBD1 identical over 7 bases. Unmatched junction bases numbered 9, after V lost 3 bases and J lost 2 bases. The CDR3 runs 16 residues. Germline values: CDR1 SGDLS, CDR2 YYNGEE.

The chain couples TRBV5-4 to TRBJ1-1; 8 bases align to TRBD1. The CDR3 is 16 residues long. Germline V gene sequence: CDR1 SGHNT, CDR2 YYREEE (reference sequence). J was trimmed by 5 bases and V by 6 bases; bases with no gene match: 15. CDR3 residues: CASTPIPRTGRTEAFF. In DNA form, the CDR3 reads TGTGCCAGCACCCCGATCCCTCGGACAGGGAGGACTGAAGCTTTCTTT.

This chain links TRBV2 with TRBJ2-1; 9 nucleotides match TRBD1. The CDR3 totals 17 residues. In germline, CDR1 is SNHLY, CDR2 FYNNEI. With 10 bases clipped from V and 0 bases from J, the junction kept 13 bases outside the gene matches. The CDR3 protein is CATRTGVAASSYNEQFF. CDR3 DNA: TGTGCCACCAGGACAGGGGTAGCCGCAAGCTCCTACAATGAGCAGTTCTTC.

The chain links TRBV12-5 to TRBJ2-1; maybe TRBD2 (5 bases). The germline V and J ends were trimmed by 0 bases and 10 bases, with 25 bases remaining between them. The CDR3 totals 18 residues. Germline V gene lookup returns CDR1 LGHNT and CDR2 FRNRAP. The CDR3 reads CASGLVLFPGGRGPEQFF. The CDR3 nucleotides read TGTGCTAGTGGTTTGGTATTATTCCCAGGTGGGCGCGGGCCAGAGCAGTTCTTC.

This chain joins TRBV7-3 and TRBJ2-3, with 8 bases aligning to TRBD1. J was trimmed by 8 bases and V by 6 bases; bases with no gene match: 10. The CDR3 consists of 14 residues. The germline V gene has CDR1 SGHTA and CDR2 FQGTGA. CDR3 loop: CASSPFQGAGTQYF. As DNA, the CDR3 is TGTGCCAGCAGTCCTTTCCAGGGGGCTGGTACGCAGTATTTT.

Concerning this clone itself: Other DNA variants within this sample encode the same CDR3. The chain employs TRBV6-6 and TRBJ1-1, with D possibly matching TRBD1 (5 bases). CDR1 MNHNY and CDR2 SVGAGI come from the germline V gene (reference sequence). The CDR3 extends over 13 amino acids. With 6 bases removed from V and 1 base from J, the gap between germline ends came to 9 bases. CDR3 protein: CASSFGQNTEAFF. For the CDR3, the DNA is TGTGCCAGCAGCTTTGGACAGAACACTGAAGCTTTCTTT.

This chain links TRBV28 with TRBJ2-7; D unclear. V dropped 5 bases and J dropped 6 bases, with 11 bases sitting between them. The CDR3 length is 12 residues. Per germline, CDR1 MDHEN and CDR2 SYDVKM. The chain's CDR3 is CASSLPVGEQYF. CDR3 nucleotides: TGTGCCAGCAGTCTACCTGTTGGCGAGCAGTACTTC.

The V and J genes are TRBV28 and TRBJ2-7; 9 bases line up with TRBD2. After removal of 6 bases from V and 1 base from J, the junction contained 4 bases not matched to a gene. This CDR3 contains 14 residues. In germline, CDR1 is MDHEN, CDR2 SYDVKM. The CDR3: CASRPSGRSYEQYF. CDR3 nucleotides: TGTGCCAGCAGGCCAAGCGGGAGGTCCTACGAGCAGTACTTC.

The V gene is TRBV7-8, the J gene TRBJ2-7; D is ambiguous. V lost 5 bases to trimming and J lost 6 bases, with 8 bases between them. Germline V gene sequence: CDR1 SGHVS, CDR2 FQNEAQ. CDR3 length equals 11 residues. CDR3 loop: CASSRTREQYF. CDR3 nucleotides: TGTGCCAGCAGCCGTACTCGCGAGCAGTACTTC.

The chain links TRBV20-1 to TRBJ2-7; TRBD1 is a possible D gene (5 bases). Looked up from germline, CDR1 is DFQATT and CDR2 is SNEGSKA (reference sequence). V was shortened by 7 bases and J by 6 bases, with 10 bases between the two germline ends. This CDR3 has 10 amino acids. CDR3 residues: CSGVRVEQYF. CDR3 nucleotides: TGCAGTGGGGTCAGGGTCGAGCAGTACTTC.

V and J are TRBV7-2 and TRBJ2-7; the D is unclear. Germline lookup yields CDR1 SGHTA and CDR2 FQGNSA. This CDR3 region has 15 residues. Trimming removed 1 base at V and 2 bases at J, with 12 bases between. CDR3 sequence: CASSLGGPRTYEQYF. In DNA, the CDR3 is TGTGCCAGCAGCTTAGGCGGCCCTCGCACCTACGAGCAGTACTTC.

DNA of the CDR3: TGCGCCAGCAGCCAGGAACTAGCGGGCCGCGATACGCAGTATTTT. Its protein product is CASSQELAGRDTQYF. The rearrangement joins TRBV4-1 to TRBJ2-3; 9 positions agree with TRBD2. The CDR3 has 15 residues. Trimming removed 3 bases from V and 6 bases from J; junction bases left unmatched: 7. In germline, CDR1 is MGHRA, CDR2 YSYEKL.

The chain combines TRBV2 with TRBJ2-1, with D tentatively TRBD2 (5 bases). Germline CDR1 SNHLY, CDR2 FYNNEI. The CDR3 has 15 residues. Trimming cost V 2 bases and J 0 bases, with 8 bases left between them. Here the CDR3 DNA reads TGTGCCAGCAGTGAAAGACTAAGCTCCTACAATGAGCAGTTCTTC. It yields the protein CASSERLSSYNEQFF.

This rearrangement joins TRBV19 to TRBJ1-6; TRBD1 agrees at 7 bases. The CDR3 is made up of 18 amino acids. V dropped 6 bases and J dropped 0; count of bases not matched to a gene: 11. Germline loops: CDR1 LNHDA, CDR2 SQIVND (reference sequence). The CDR3 region has the DNA TGTGCCAGTAGCCCCAACCGGGACAGCCGCTCCTATAATTCACCCCTCCACTTT. Encoded protein: CASSPNRDSRSYNSPLHF.

The chain links TRBV5-4 to TRBJ1-1, with D hard to call. Trimming shortened V by 4 bases and J by 1 base, and 17 bases separated the two germline ends. The length of the CDR3 is 16 residues. Germline V gives CDR1 SGHNT, CDR2 YYREEE (reference sequence). DNA of the CDR3: TGTGCCAGCAGCCCCCCCCTTGGCAGGCAGAACACTGAAGCTTTCTTT. It codes for CASSPPLGRQNTEAFF.